This entry features one TCR beta chain sequence. This table comes from immunoSEQ multiplex PCR, and its TCRdb copy is limited to in-frame clones, with some not included. The data show about 45,000 clones, with just over 90% seen just once and 0.37% held by the top ten. Germline V gene data show CDR1 as SGHTA and CDR2 as FQGNSA. Trimming left V 5 bases short and J 1 base short, with 23 bases between. CDR3 length equals 18 residues. This sample is part of a study of blood T cell repertoires in COVID-19. Sequencing used peripheral blood. This receptor was obtained from a man aged 45 to 65 with COVID-19, enrolled during active disease. J is TRBJ1-1 and V is TRBV7-2; D uncertain. For the CDR3, the DNA is TGTGCCAGCAGCCAGCGGGTTGGCAGGCTGAACAGGAACACTGAAGCTTTCTTT. Translated, it gives CASSQRVGRLNRNTEAFF.